This T cell receptor (beta chain) was retrieved from a study of T cell responses to AZD1222 COVID-19 vaccine. Overall study findings and caveats: Baseline seropositives among AZD1222 recipients totaled only six. In a largely white British group with more females than males, clonal diversity was possibly underestimated. Targets within unmutated variant regions were reportedly found for nearly half of spike-specific TCRs.

Comments on this clone: Its antigen is as yet unknown.

Analysis merged second doses at about 4 or about 12 weeks. Trimming took off 5 bases at V and 6 bases at J, with 10 bases between the two ends. The CDR3 is 13 amino acids. The data were produced by immunoSEQ multiplex PCR, yet TCRdb's version contains in-frame clones alone and is incomplete. The sample gives some 150,000 clones, more than 75% of which show up once; over 4% is in the top ten. The sample consisted of peripheral blood, taken 28 days after the second AZD1222 dose. The J gene is TRBJ1-4, the V gene TRBV12-3 or TRBV12-4, with a weak D call TRBD1 (5 bases). This clonotype was sampled from an adult who received the AZD1222 COVID-19 vaccine. DNA for the CDR3: TGTGCCAGCAGTCCCGGGACCTATGAAAAACTGTTTTTT. It codes for CASSPGTYEKLFF.